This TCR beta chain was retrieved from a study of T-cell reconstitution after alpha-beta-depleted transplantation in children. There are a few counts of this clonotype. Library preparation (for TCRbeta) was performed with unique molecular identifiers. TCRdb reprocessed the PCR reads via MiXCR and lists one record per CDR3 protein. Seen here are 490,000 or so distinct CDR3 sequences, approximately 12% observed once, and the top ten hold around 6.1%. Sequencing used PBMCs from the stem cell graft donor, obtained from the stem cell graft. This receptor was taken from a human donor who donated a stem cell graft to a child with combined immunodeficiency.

The CDR3 protein is CASSQAGMRNTIYF. In DNA, the CDR3 is TGCGCCAGCAGCCAAGCAGGGATGCGAAACACCATATATTTT. The rearrangement uses TRBV4-1 and TRBJ1-3; tentative D call: TRBD1 (5 bases). This CDR3 comprises 14 residues. In germline, CDR1 is MGHRA, CDR2 YSYEKL. Trimming shortened V by 1 base and J by 5 bases, and 9 bases separated the two germline ends.